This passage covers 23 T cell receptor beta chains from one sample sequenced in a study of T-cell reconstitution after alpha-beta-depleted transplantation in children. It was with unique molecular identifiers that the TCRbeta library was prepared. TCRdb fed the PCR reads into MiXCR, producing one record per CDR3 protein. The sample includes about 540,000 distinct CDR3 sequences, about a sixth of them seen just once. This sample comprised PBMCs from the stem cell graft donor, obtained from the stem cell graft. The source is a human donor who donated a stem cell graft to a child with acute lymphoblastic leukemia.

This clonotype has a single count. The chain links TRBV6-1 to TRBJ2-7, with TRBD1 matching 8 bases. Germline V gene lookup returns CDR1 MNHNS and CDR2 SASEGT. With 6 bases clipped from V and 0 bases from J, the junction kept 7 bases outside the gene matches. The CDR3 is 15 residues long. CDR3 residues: CASSDLDRASYEQYF. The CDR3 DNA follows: TGTGCCAGCAGCGACCTGGACAGGGCCTCCTACGAGCAGTACTTC.

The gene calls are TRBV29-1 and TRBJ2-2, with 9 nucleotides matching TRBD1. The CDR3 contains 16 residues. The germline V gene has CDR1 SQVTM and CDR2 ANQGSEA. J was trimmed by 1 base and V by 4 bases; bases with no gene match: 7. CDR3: CSVVPDRGMNTGELFF. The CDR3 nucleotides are TGCAGCGTTGTTCCCGACAGGGGGATGAACACCGGGGAGCTGTTTTTT.

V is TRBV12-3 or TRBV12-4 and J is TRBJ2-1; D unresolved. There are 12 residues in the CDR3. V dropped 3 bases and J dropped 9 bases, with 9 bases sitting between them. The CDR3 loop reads CASSFKRLEQFF. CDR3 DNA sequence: TGTGCCAGCAGTTTTAAGAGGCTTGAGCAGTTCTTC.

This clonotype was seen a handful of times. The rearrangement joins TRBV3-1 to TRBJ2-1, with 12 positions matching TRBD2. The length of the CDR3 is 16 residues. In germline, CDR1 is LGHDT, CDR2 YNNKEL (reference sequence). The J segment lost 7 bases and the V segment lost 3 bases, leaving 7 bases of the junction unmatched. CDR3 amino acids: CASSHTSGRTGNEQFF. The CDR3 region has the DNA TGTGCCAGCAGCCACACTAGCGGGAGGACCGGGAATGAGCAGTTCTTC.

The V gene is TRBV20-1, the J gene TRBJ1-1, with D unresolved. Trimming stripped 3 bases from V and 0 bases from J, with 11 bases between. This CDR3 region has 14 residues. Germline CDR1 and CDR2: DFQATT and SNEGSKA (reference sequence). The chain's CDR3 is CSARIDGLNTEAFF. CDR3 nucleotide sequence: TGCAGTGCTAGGATTGACGGCTTGAACACTGAAGCTTTCTTT.

This CDR3 is CASSPPSSGRLEQYF. The CDR3 DNA reads as TGTGCCAGCTCACCACCGTCTAGCGGGAGGCTCGAGCAGTACTTC. The chain uses TRBV18 and TRBJ2-7, with 11 bases fitting TRBD2. V shed 0 bases, J shed 6 bases, and the junction held 4 bases outside the gene matches. Germline CDR1 and CDR2: KGHSH and LQKENI. This CDR3 is 15 amino acids long.

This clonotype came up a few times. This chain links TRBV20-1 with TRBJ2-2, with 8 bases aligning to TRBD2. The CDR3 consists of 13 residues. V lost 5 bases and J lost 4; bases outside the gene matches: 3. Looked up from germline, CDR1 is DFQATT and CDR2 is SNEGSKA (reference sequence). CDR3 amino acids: CSAETSATGELFF. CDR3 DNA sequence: TGCAGTGCTGAGACTAGCGCCACCGGGGAGCTGTTTTTT.

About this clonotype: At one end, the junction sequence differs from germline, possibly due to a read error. CDR3 loop: CASSLVLAGGPYNEQFF. The CDR3 DNA is TGCGCCAGCAGCTTGGTTCTAGCGGGAGGGCCCTATAATGAGCAGTTCTTC. This chain joins TRBV5-1 and TRBJ2-1; 12 bases are a match to TRBD2. This CDR3 is built from 17 residues. CDR1 and CDR2 from the germline V gene are SGHRS and YFSETQ.

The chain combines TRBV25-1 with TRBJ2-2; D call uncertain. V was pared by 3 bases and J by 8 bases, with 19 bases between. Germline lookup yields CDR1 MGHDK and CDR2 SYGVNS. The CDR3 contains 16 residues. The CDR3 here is CASSDRSHRKAGELFF. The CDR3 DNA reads TGTGCCAGCAGTGACAGGAGCCACCGAAAGGCGGGGGAGCTGTTTTTT. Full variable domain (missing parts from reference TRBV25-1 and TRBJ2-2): EADIYQTPRYLVIGTGKKITLECSQTMGHDKMYWYQQDPGMELHLIHYSYGVNSTEKGDLSSESTVSRIRTEHFPLTLESARPSHTSQYLCASSDRSHRKAGELFFGEGSRLTVL.

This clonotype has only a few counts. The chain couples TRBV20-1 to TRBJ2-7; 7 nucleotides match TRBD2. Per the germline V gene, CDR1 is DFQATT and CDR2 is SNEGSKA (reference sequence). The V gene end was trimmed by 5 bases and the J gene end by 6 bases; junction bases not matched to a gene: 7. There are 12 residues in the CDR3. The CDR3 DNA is TGCAGTGCTGGGGGGGTAAGGGCCGAGCAGTACTTC. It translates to CSAGGVRAEQYF.

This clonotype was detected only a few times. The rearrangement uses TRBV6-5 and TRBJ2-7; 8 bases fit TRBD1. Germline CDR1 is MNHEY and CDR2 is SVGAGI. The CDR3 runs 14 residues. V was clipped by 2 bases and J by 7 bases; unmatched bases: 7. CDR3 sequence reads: CASSYLGTGREQYF. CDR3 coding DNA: TGTGCCAGCAGTTACCTAGGGACAGGACGAGAGCAGTACTTC.

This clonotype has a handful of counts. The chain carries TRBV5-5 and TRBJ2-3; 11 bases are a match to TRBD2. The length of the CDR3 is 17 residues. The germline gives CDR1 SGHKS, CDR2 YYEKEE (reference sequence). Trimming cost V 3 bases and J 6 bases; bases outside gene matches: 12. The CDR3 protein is CASSSAKTSGIEDTQYF. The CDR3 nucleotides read TGTGCCAGCAGCTCGGCTAAGACTAGCGGGATCGAGGATACGCAGTATTTT.

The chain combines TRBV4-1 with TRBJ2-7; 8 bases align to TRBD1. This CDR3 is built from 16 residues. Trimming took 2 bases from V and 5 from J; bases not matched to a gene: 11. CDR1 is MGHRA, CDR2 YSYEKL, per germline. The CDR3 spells CASSQIQNRGSNEQYF. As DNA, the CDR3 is TGCGCCAGCAGCCAAATCCAGAACAGGGGGTCCAACGAGCAGTACTTC.

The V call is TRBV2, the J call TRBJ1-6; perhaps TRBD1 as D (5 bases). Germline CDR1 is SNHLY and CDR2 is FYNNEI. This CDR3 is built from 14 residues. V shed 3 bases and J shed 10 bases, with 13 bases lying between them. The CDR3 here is CASSEGLGASPLHF. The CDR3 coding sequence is TGTGCCAGCAGTGAGGGTCTCGGGGCGTCACCCCTCCACTTT.

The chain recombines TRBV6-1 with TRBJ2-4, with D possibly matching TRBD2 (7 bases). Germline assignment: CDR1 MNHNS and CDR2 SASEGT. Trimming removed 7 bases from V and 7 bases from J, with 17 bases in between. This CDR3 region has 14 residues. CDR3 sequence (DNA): TGTGCCAGCACCACACGGGGGGCAGGGAACATTCAGTACTTC. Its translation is CASTTRGAGNIQYF.

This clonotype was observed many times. The CDR3 DNA reads TGCGCCAGCAGCTTGACGGGCGGGCCCTACGAGCAGTACTTC. Its translation: CASSLTGGPYEQYF. V is TRBV5-1 and J is TRBJ2-7; tentative D call: TRBD2 (5 bases). CDR1 and CDR2 from the germline V gene are SGHRS and YFSETQ. Trimming cost V 1 base and J 2 bases, with 10 bases left between them. The CDR3 consists of 14 residues. Filled out from reference TRBV5-1 and TRBJ2-7, the complete variable domain reads KAGVTQTPRYLIKTRGQQVTLSCSPISGHRSVSWYQQTPGQGLQFLFEYFSETQRNKGNFPGRFSGRQFSNSRSEMNVSTLELGDSALYLCASSLTGGPYEQYFGPGTRLTVT.

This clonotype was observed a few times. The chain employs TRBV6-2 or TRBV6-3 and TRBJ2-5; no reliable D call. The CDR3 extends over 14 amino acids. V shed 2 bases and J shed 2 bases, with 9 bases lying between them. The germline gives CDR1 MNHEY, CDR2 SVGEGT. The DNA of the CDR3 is TGTGCCAGCAGTTACGCATTACCACAAGAGACCCAGTACTTC. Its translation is CASSYALPQETQYF.

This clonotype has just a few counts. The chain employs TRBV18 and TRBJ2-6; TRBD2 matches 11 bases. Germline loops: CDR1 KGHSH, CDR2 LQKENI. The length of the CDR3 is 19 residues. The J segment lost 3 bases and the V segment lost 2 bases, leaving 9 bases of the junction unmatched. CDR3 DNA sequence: TGTGCCAGCTCACCAGCACTAGCGGGAGCACCGGGTGGGGCCAACGTCCTGACTTTC. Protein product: CASSPALAGAPGGANVLTF.

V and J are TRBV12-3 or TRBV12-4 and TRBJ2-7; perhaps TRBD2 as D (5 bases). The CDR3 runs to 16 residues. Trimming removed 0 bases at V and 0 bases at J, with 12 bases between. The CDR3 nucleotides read TGTGCCAGCAGTTTAGCGGAGCGGCCCGGCTCCTACGAGCAGTACTTC. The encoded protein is CASSLAERPGSYEQYF.

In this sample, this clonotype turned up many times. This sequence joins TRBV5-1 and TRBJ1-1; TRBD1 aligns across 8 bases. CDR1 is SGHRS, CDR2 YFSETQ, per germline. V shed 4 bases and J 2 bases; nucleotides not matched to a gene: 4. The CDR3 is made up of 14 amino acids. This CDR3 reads CASSRGQVNTEAFF. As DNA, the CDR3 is TGCGCCAGCAGCCGGGGACAGGTTAACACTGAAGCTTTCTTT.

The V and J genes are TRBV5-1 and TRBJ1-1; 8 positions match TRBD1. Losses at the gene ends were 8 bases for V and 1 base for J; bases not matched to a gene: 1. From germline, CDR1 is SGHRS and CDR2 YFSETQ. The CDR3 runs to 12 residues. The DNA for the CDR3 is TGCGCCAGTGGACAGGGGAACACTGAAGCTTTCTTT. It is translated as CASGQGNTEAFF. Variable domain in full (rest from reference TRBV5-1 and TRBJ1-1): KAGVTQTPRYLIKTRGQQVTLSCSPISGHRSVSWYQQTPGQGLQFLFEYFSETQRNKGNFPGRFSGRQFSNSRSEMNVSTLELGDSALYLCASGQGNTEAFFGQGTRLTVV.

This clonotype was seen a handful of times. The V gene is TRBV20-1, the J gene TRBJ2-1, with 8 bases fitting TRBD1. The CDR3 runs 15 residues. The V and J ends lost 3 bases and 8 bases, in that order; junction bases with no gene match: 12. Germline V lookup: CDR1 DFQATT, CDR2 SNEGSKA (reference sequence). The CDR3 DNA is TGCAGTGCTAGTGTCCCTAGCAGGGGGCTTCATGAGCAGTTCTTC. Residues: CSASVPSRGLHEQFF.

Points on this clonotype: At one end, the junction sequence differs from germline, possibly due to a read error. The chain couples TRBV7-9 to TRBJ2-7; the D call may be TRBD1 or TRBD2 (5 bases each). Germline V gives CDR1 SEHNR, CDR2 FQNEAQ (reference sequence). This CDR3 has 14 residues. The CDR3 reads CASSRDLTTYGQYF. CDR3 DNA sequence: TGTGCCAGCAGCAGGGACCTAACCACCTACGGGCAGTACTTC.